The 9 T cell receptor beta chains presented below share a single source sample, sequenced in a study of blood T cell repertoires in COVID-19. Assay: immunoSEQ multiplex PCR; the TCRdb copy retains only in-frame clones and omits some. The sample includes approximately 450,000 clones, 85% to 90% of them seen just once. The sequenced sample was peripheral blood. The receptors were sampled from a woman younger than 45 with acute or convalescent COVID-19.

The rearrangement uses TRBV9 and TRBJ2-2; 11 bases fit TRBD2. This CDR3 comprises 16 residues. J gave up 1 base and V 3 bases, and 2 bases lay outside the gene matches. CDR1 is SGDLS, CDR2 YYNGEE, per germline. The CDR3 protein is CASSGTSGRNTGELFF. In DNA form, the CDR3 reads TGTGCCAGCAGCGGAACTAGCGGGAGGAACACCGGGGAGCTGTTTTTT.

This clone was seen a single time. The chain recombines TRBV21-1 with TRBJ2-7; the table's D gene call, TRBD2, was not cross checked with the DNA. TRBV21-1 is annotated as a pseudogene. The length of the CDR3 is 11 residues. The CDR3 DNA follows: TGTGCCAGCGAGGCGGGGGGCAAGCAGTACTTC. It yields the protein CASEAGGKQYF.

This sequence joins TRBV15 and TRBJ2-7; the D is unclear. Germline CDR1 LNHNV, CDR2 YYDKDF (reference sequence). V was trimmed by 3 bases and J by 3 bases, leaving 12 bases between them. The CDR3 extends over 14 amino acids. This chain's CDR3 is CATSRVRQNYEQYF. CDR3 sequence (DNA): TGTGCCACCAGCAGGGTTCGACAAAACTACGAGCAGTACTTC.

This chain joins TRBV12-3 or TRBV12-4 and TRBJ2-7, with D possibly matching TRBD2 (6 bases). CDR3 length equals 12 residues. V was clipped by 4 bases and J by 4 bases, with 8 bases between them. For the CDR3, the DNA is TGTGCCAGCAGTTGGGACTCTTACGAGCAGTACTTC. Translated: CASSWDSYEQYF.

The chain combines TRBV7-9 with TRBJ2-7; 7 bases agree with TRBD1. The length of the CDR3 is 14 residues. V trimming: 0 bases; J trimming: 3 bases; junction bases outside the gene matches: 2. Germline V gene sequence: CDR1 SEHNR, CDR2 FQNEAQ (reference sequence). DNA for the CDR3: TGTGCCAGCAGCTTAGCGGGACAGATCTACGAGCAGTACTTC. This encodes CASSLAGQIYEQYF.

This sequence joins TRBV12-3 or TRBV12-4 and TRBJ2-3; maybe TRBD1 (6 bases). CDR3 length: 12 residues. V dropped 3 bases and J dropped 11 bases, with 12 bases sitting between them. The CDR3 DNA reads as TGTGCCAGCAGTTTTAAGGGGGTGGGGCAGTATTTT. Protein product: CASSFKGVGQYF.

The J gene is TRBJ2-7, the V gene TRBV4-1, with 7 positions matching TRBD2. With 0 bases clipped from V and 3 bases from J, the junction kept 2 bases outside the gene matches. This CDR3 comprises 14 residues. Looked up from germline, CDR1 is MGHRA and CDR2 is YSYEKL. DNA for the CDR3: TGCGCCAGCAGCCAAGAGGCGGGGGTCTACGAGCAGTACTTC. Encoded protein: CASSQEAGVYEQYF.

The chain couples TRBV7-6 to TRBJ2-1, with TRBD2 identical over 8 bases. CDR1 is SGHVS, CDR2 FNYEAQ, per germline. The J segment lost 7 bases and the V segment lost 1 base, leaving 9 bases of the junction unmatched. CDR3 length: 16 residues. DNA for the CDR3: TGTGCCAGCAGCTTAGTTACTCCGGGGGGGCGTAATGAGCAGTTCTTC. Encoded protein: CASSLVTPGGRNEQFF. The whole variable domain, filled in from reference TRBV7-6 and TRBJ2-1, reads GAGVSQSPRYKVTKRGQDVALRCDPISGHVSLYWYRQALGQGPEFLTYFNYEAQQDKSGLPNDRFSAERPEGSISTLTIQRTEQRDSAMYRCASSLVTPGGRNEQFFGPGTRLTVL.

This sequence joins TRBV6-5 and TRBJ2-1; 8 bases agree with TRBD1. Unmatched junction bases numbered 6, after V lost 6 bases and J lost 2 bases. CDR1 MNHEY and CDR2 SVGAGI come from the germline V gene. The CDR3 extends over 15 amino acids. CDR3 nucleotides: TGTGCCAGCAGCCACAGGACAGGGACCTACAATGAGCAGTTCTTC. Translating gives CASSHRTGTYNEQFF.